The 20 T cell receptor beta chains given below trace back to one sample, sequenced in a study of beta chain features in type 1 diabetes. Study outcomes and limitations: The study found moderately but significantly shorter TCRB CDR3s in all four CD4+ subsets of Type 1 diabetes patients.

TCRB transcripts that were expressed got sequenced, as all of the isolated RNA had been reverse transcribed. Profiled with immunoSEQ multiplex PCR; TCRdb holds only in-frame clones, not every one. The sample has 200,000 to 300,000 clones, roughly 20% seen once. Antigen specificity for these receptors is unknown. Sequencing was done on a sample of naive CD4+ T cells from blood. These receptors were taken from a woman aged 40-49 years with type 1 diabetes.

The chain uses TRBV18 and TRBJ2-7; 9 bases align to TRBD1. V shed 6 bases and J 5 bases; nucleotides not matched to a gene: 11. Germline CDR1 and CDR2: KGHSH and LQKENI. The CDR3 extends over 15 amino acids. The CDR3 here is CASSGLGQGGDEQYF. CDR3 DNA: TGTGCCAGCTCGGGCTTGGGACAGGGAGGCGACGAGCAGTACTTC.

The rearrangement joins TRBV10-3 to TRBJ1-5; D perhaps matches TRBD1 (6 bases). The V gene's germline CDR1 is ENHRY and CDR2 SYGVKD. Deletions cut 6 bases from V and 8 bases from J, with 14 bases between. This CDR3 has 13 residues. The chain's CDR3 is CAISEDRSEPQHF. The DNA for the CDR3 is TGTGCCATCAGCGAAGACAGGTCCGAGCCCCAGCATTTT.

This clone came up a few times. This chain joins TRBV20-1 and TRBJ2-7, with D tentatively TRBD1 (6 bases). This CDR3 spans 11 amino acids. CDR1 is DFQATT, CDR2 SNEGSKA, per germline (reference sequence). Trimming removed 8 bases at V and 5 bases at J, with 13 bases between. CDR3 sequence reads: CSSLHRDEQYF. DNA for the CDR3: TGCAGTTCACTTCACAGGGACGAGCAGTACTTC.

This clone was detected a few times. The rearrangement links TRBV6-6 to TRBJ2-5, with unresolved D. V was clipped by 7 bases and J by 0 bases, with 15 bases between them. The CDR3 has 15 amino acids. The germline CDR1 and CDR2 sequences are MNHNY and SVGAGI (reference sequence). The CDR3: CASMPQTWYQETQYF. For the CDR3, the DNA is TGTGCCAGCATGCCACAGACCTGGTACCAAGAGACCCAGTACTTC.

V usage is TRBV28 and J usage is TRBJ1-6; D call uncertain. The V end was cut by 5 bases, the J end by 1 base, with 15 bases between. This CDR3 is 17 amino acids long. The germline CDR1 and CDR2 sequences are MDHEN and SYDVKM. In nucleotides, the CDR3 is TGTGCCAGCAGTCCCAACCTTCGGAGGTCCTATAATTCACCCCTCCACTTT. This translates into CASSPNLRRSYNSPLHF.

The V and J genes are TRBV5-1 and TRBJ2-5; possible D gene TRBD1, 5 bases. The CDR3 consists of 14 residues. Germline CDR1 SGHRS, CDR2 YFSETQ. The germline V and J ends were trimmed by 4 bases and 0 bases, with 10 bases remaining between them. The CDR3 region is CASSTPTDQETQYF. CDR3 in DNA: TGCGCCAGCAGCACCCCGACAGACCAAGAGACCCAGTACTTC.

CDR3 bases: TGTGCCAGCAGCCTCCCGGGGGGAAGCTCCTACAATGAGCAGTTCTTC. Protein sequence: CASSLPGGSSYNEQFF. The V and J genes are TRBV7-2 and TRBJ2-1; 7 bases fit TRBD2. The CDR3 totals 16 residues. Germline lookup yields CDR1 SGHTA and CDR2 FQGNSA. V was clipped by 5 bases and J by 0 bases; unmatched bases: 7.

The chain employs TRBV29-1 and TRBJ1-1; 9 bases fit TRBD1. V was clipped by 5 bases and J by 6 bases; unmatched bases: 7. The CDR3 has 13 residues. Per germline, CDR1 SQVTM and CDR2 ANQGSEA. The CDR3 DNA sequence: TGCAGCGTTCCCCGACAGGGGGAATCTGAAGCTTTCTTT. It yields the protein CSVPRQGESEAFF.

In this sample, this clone turned up a few times. The genes are TRBV28 and TRBJ1-2, with 7 bases lining up with TRBD1. J gave up 3 bases and V 4 bases, and 11 bases lay outside the gene matches. The CDR3 has 16 amino acids. The germline gives CDR1 MDHEN, CDR2 SYDVKM. The CDR3 protein is CASSSPQGWVDYGYTF. The CDR3 nucleotides are TGTGCCAGCAGTTCCCCACAGGGGTGGGTTGACTATGGCTACACCTTC.

This clone was observed a handful of times. The CDR3 reads CASSYSGGDETQYF. As DNA, the CDR3 is TGTGCCAGCAGTTACTCAGGGGGTGACGAGACCCAGTACTTC. The chain has TRBV6-5 and TRBJ2-5; possible D gene TRBD1, 6 bases. This CDR3 comprises 14 residues. V was clipped by 0 bases and J by 5 bases, with 10 bases between them. Germline CDR1 reads MNHEY; CDR2 reads SVGAGI.

The chain joins TRBV9 to TRBJ2-5; the match to TRBD2 covers 13 bases. V lost 0 bases to trimming and J lost 5 bases; unmatched junction nucleotides: 7. Germline CDR1 is SGDLS and CDR2 is YYNGEE. CDR3 length: 17 amino acids. The CDR3, as DNA: TGTGCCAGCAGCGTAGGTGGGACTAGCGGGGCCGGCGAGACCCAGTACTTC. This sequence encodes CASSVGGTSGAGETQYF.

This clone was seen more than once but under ten times. V is TRBV14 and J is TRBJ2-5; D unclear. The last part of the DNA fits TRBJ2-7 better; the J call may be wrong. This CDR3 spans 16 amino acids. Germline V lookup: CDR1 SGHDN, CDR2 FVKESK. CDR3 region: CASSQEFGFWPYEQYF. In DNA, the CDR3 is TGTGCCAGCAGCCAAGAGTTCGGGTTTTGGCCCTACGAGCAGTACTTC.

This clone was detected only a few times. The V gene is TRBV30, the J gene TRBJ2-1; weak D call: TRBD2 (5 bases). The ends were cut back, 0 bases at V and 4 bases at J, with 13 bases in the middle. This CDR3 has 15 amino acids. Germline V gene data show CDR1 as GTSNPN and CDR2 as SVGIG (reference sequence). Here the CDR3 DNA reads TGTGCCTGGAGTGTTCTAGCCTCTGGGTACAATGAGCAGTTCTTC. Translated: CAWSVLASGYNEQFF.

J is TRBJ2-7 and V is TRBV14; 11 bases match TRBD2. The germline V gene encodes CDR1 SGHDN and CDR2 FVKESK. The V gene end was trimmed by 4 bases and the J gene end by 4 bases; junction bases not matched to a gene: 9. The CDR3 is 16 amino acids. In DNA form, the CDR3 reads TGTGCCAGCAGCCCTCCCCGGGGACTAGCGGTGTACGAGCAGTACTTC. It yields the protein CASSPPRGLAVYEQYF.

In this sample, this clone turned up a few times. This rearrangement joins TRBV18 to TRBJ2-5; 7 bases are a match to TRBD1. The CDR3 covers 14 residues. The J segment lost 1 base and the V segment lost 3 bases, leaving 2 bases of the junction unmatched. The germline CDR1 and CDR2 sequences are KGHSH and LQKENI. CDR3 nucleotide sequence: TGTGCCAGCTCACCTGGACAGGTCCAAGAGACCCAGTACTTC. Encoded protein: CASSPGQVQETQYF.

This clone was seen a few times. DNA for the CDR3: TGTGCCAGCAGCTCGGTGACAGAAGCTTTCTTT. Residues: CASSSVTEAFF. The chain links TRBV5-6 to TRBJ1-1; no definite D call. Trimming took 3 bases from V and 8 from J, leaving 8 bases between them. This CDR3 is 11 amino acids long. Germline V gene lookup returns CDR1 SGHDT and CDR2 YYEEEE.

This clone was counted between two and nine times. The chain employs TRBV6-1 and TRBJ2-1; 12 bases match TRBD2. Germline V gene data show CDR1 as MNHNS and CDR2 as SASEGT. The CDR3 extends over 17 amino acids. The V and J ends lost 3 bases and 0 bases, in that order; junction bases with no gene match: 3. CDR3 region: CASSETSGRGSYNEQFF. CDR3 DNA: TGTGCCAGCAGTGAGACTAGCGGGAGAGGCTCCTACAATGAGCAGTTCTTC.

This clone was observed a handful of times. This sequence joins TRBV6-9 and TRBJ1-1; D remains unclear. Germline-derived CDR1 and CDR2 are MNHGY and SVAAGI. The CDR3 has 14 amino acids. With 5 bases removed from V and 1 base from J, the gap between germline ends came to 11 bases. The CDR3 loop reads CASSRPGSNTEAFF. The CDR3 coding sequence is TGTGCCAGCAGTCGTCCGGGATCGAACACTGAAGCTTTCTTT.

This clone was detected only a few times. The chain has TRBV4-1 and TRBJ2-7; possibly TRBD1 for D (6 bases). V lost 1 base to trimming and J lost 0 bases, with 16 bases between them. This CDR3 has 17 residues. Germline V lookup: CDR1 MGHRA, CDR2 YSYEKL. CDR3 protein: CASSQGRTGTSSYEQYF. In DNA form, the CDR3 reads TGCGCCAGCAGCCAAGGCCGTACAGGGACAAGCTCCTACGAGCAGTACTTC.

This clone showed up just a few times. The chain joins TRBV15 to TRBJ2-5; a possible D gene is TRBD1 (6 bases). The CDR3 is 15 residues long. From germline, CDR1 is LNHNV and CDR2 YYDKDF (reference sequence). Trimming removed 0 bases from V and 4 bases from J, with 12 bases in between. As DNA, the CDR3 is TGTGCCACCAGCAGAGATCCAGGGGCTGGAGAGACCCAGTACTTC. It yields the protein CATSRDPGAGETQYF.